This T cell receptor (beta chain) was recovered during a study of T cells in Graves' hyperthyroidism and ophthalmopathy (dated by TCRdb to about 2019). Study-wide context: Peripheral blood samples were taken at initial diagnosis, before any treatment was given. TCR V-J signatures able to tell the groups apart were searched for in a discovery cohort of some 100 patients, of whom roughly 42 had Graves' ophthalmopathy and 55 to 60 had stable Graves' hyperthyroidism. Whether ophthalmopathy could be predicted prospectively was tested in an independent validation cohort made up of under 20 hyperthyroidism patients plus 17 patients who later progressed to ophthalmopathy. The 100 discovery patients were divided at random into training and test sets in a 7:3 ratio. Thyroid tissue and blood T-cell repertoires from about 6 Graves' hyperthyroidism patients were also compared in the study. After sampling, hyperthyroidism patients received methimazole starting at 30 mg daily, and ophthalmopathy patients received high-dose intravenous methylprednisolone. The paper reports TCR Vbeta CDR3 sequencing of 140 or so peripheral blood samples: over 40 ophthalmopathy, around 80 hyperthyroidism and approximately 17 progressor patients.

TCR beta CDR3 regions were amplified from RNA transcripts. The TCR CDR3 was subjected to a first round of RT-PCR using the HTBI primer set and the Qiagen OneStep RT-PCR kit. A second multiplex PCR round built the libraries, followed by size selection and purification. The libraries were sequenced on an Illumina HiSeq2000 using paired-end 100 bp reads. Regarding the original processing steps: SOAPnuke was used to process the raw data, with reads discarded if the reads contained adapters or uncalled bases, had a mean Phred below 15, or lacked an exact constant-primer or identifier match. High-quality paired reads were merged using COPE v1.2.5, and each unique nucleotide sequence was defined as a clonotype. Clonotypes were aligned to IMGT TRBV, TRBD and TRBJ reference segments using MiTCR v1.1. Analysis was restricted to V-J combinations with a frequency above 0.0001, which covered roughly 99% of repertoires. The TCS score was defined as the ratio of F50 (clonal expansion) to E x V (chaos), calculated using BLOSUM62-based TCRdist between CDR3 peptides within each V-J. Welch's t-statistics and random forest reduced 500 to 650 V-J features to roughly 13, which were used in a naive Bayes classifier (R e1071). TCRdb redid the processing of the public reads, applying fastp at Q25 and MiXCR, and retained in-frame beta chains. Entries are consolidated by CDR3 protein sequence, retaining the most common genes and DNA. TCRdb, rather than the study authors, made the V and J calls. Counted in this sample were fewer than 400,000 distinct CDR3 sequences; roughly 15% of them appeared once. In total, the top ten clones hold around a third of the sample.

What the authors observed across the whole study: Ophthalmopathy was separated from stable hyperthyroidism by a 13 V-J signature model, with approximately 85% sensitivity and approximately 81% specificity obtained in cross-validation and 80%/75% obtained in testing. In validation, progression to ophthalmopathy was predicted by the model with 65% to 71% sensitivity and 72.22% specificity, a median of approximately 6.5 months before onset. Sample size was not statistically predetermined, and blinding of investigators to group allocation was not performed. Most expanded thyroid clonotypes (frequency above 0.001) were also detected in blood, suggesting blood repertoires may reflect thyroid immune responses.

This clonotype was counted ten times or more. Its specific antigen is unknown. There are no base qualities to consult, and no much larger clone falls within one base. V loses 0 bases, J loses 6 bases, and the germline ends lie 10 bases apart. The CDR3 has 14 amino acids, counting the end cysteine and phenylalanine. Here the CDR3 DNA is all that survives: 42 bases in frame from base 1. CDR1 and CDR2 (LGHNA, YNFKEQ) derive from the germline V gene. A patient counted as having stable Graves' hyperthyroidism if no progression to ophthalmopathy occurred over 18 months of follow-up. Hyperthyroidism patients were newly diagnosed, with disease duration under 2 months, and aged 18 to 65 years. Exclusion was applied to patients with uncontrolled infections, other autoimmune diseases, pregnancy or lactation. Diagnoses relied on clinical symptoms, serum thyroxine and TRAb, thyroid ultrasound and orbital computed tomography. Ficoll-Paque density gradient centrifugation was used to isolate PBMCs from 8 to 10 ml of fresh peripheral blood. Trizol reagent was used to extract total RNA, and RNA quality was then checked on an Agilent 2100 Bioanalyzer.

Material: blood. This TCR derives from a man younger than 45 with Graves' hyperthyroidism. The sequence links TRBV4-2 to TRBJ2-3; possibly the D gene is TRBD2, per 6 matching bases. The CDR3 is CASSQEGGADTQYF. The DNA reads TGTGCCAGCAGCCAAGAAGGAGGGGCGGATACGCAGTATTTT.